This T cell receptor (delta chain) comes out of a study of γδ T cells in repeated Plasmodium falciparum infection. Study context: Age- and gender-matched Australian children served as comparison for malaria-exposed Malian children.

Unmatched junction bases numbered 27, after V lost 4 bases and J lost 0 bases. The germline V gene has CDR1 TVYSNPD and CDR2 GDNSRS (reference sequence). The CDR3 covers 21 residues. Vgamma9/Vdelta2+ and Vdelta2-negative gammadelta T cells were flow-sorted from PBMC for bulk sequencing. TCRdb re-called the multiplex PCR reads with CATT. The data contain about 50,000 delta-chain clones, about 2% of them singletons. This TCR derives from a pool of human donors (malaria-infected and uninfected, not separated). The chain links TRDV3 to TRDJ1; 9 nucleotides align to TRDD3. Germline matching of the DNA provided the J gene here, since TCRdb leaves it blank. Sequences were obtained from gamma-delta T cells from blood. The CDR3 sequence is CASSMVHEAPLGDLYTDKLIF. As DNA, the CDR3 is TGTGCCTCCTCAATGGTACATGAGGCCCCGCTGGGGGATCTCTACACCGATAAACTCATCTTT.